This TCR beta chain emerged from a study of blood T cell repertoires in COVID-19. Study information: COVID-19 samples collected from the United States, Italy and Spain covered acute and convalescent phases.

Germline V lookup: CDR1 GTSNPN, CDR2 SVGIG (reference sequence). V lost 4 bases, J lost 3 bases, and 10 bases lay in between. CDR3 size: 13 residues. TCRdb keeps only in-frame clones here, not all; method: immunoSEQ multiplex PCR. The data hold about 85,000 clones, with about 86% observed a single time. This rearrangement joins TRBV30 to TRBJ2-1; weak D call: TRBD2 (6 bases). The sample was peripheral blood. The TCR was taken from a woman older than 75 with acute or convalescent COVID-19. The CDR3 region has the DNA TGTGCCTGGAACGCGGGGATCTACAATGAGCAGTTCTTC. Protein product: CAWNAGIYNEQFF.